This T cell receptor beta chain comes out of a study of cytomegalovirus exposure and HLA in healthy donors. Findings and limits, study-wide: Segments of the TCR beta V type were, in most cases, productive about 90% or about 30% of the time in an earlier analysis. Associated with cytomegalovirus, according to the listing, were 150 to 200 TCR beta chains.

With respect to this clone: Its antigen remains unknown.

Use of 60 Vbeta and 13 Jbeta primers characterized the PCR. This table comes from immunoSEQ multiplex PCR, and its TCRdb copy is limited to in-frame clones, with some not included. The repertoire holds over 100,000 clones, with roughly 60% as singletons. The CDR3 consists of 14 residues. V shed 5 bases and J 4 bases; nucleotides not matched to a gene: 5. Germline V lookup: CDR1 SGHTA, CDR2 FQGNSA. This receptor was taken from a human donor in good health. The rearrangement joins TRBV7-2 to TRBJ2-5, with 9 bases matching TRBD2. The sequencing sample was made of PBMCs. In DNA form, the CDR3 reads TGTGCCAGCAGCCCCGCGGGAGGGGGAGAGACCCAGTACTTC. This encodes CASSPAGGGETQYF.